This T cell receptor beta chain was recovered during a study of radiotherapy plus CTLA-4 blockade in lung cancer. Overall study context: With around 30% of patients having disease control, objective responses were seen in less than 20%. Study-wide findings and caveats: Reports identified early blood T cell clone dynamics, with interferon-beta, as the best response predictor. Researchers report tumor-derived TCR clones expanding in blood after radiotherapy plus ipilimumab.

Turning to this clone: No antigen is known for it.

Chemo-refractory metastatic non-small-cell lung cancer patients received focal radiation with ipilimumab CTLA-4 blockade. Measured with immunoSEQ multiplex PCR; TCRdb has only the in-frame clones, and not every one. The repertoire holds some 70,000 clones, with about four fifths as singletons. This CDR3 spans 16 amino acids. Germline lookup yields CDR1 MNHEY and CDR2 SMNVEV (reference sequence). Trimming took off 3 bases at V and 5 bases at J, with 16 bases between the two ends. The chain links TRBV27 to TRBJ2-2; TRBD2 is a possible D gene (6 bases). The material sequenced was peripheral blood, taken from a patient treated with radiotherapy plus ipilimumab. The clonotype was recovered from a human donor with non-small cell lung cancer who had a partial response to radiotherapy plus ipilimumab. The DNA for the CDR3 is TGTGCCAGCAGTTTTCAGGGACGGGAGCTGACCGGGGAGCTGTTTTTT. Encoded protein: CASSFQGRELTGELFF.